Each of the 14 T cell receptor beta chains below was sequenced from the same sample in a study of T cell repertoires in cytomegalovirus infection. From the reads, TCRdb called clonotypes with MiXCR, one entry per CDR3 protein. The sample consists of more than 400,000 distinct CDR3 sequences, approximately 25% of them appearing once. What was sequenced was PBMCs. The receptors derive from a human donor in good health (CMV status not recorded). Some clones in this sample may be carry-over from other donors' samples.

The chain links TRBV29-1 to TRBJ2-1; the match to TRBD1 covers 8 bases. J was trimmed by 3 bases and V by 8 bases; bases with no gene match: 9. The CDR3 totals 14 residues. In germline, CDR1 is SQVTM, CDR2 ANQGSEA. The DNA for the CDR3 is TGCAGCATTATGGACAGGGTTTACTACAATGAGCAGTTCTTC. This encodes CSIMDRVYYNEQFF.

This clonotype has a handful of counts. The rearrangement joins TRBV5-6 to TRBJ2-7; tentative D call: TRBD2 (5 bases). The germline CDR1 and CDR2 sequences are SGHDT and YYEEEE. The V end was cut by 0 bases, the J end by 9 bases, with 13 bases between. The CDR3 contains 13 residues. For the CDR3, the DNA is TGTGCCAGCAGCTTGGCCGGGGAGCATAGGCAGTACGTC. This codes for CASSLAGEHRQYV.

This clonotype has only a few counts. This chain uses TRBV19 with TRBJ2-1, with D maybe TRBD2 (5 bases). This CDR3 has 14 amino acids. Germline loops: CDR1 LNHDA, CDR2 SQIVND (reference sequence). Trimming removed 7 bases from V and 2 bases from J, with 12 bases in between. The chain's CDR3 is CASTQEVTYNEQFF. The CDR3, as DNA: TGTGCCAGTACCCAGGAGGTCACCTACAATGAGCAGTTCTTC.

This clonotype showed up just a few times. The CDR3 reads CASNTNTEAFF. The CDR3 DNA reads TGTGCCAGCAATACCAACACTGAAGCTTTCTTT. The V call is TRBV28, the J call TRBJ1-1; D call uncertain. Trimming removed 7 bases from V and 2 bases from J, with 5 bases in between. The CDR3 runs to 11 residues. In germline, CDR1 is MDHEN, CDR2 SYDVKM.

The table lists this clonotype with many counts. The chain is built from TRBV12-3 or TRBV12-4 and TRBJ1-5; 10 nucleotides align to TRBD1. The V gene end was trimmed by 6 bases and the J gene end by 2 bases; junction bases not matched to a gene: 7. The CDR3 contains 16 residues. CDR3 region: CASRPSGTGGNQPQHF. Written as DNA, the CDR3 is TGTGCCAGCAGACCCTCCGGGACAGGGGGCAATCAGCCCCAGCATTTT.

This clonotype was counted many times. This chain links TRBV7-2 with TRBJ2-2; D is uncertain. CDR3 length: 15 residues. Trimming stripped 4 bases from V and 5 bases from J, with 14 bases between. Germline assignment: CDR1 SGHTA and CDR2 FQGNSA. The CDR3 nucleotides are TGTGCCAGCAGCTGGTCCGGCCACGGAACCGGGGAGCTGTTTTTT. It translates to CASSWSGHGTGELFF.

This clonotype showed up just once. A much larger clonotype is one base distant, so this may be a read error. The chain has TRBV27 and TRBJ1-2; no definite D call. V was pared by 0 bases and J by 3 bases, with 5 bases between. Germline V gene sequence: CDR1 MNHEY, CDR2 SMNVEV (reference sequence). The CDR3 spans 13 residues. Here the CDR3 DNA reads TGTGCCAGCAGTTTATCCCGGGACTATGGCTACACCTTC. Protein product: CASSLSRDYGYTF.

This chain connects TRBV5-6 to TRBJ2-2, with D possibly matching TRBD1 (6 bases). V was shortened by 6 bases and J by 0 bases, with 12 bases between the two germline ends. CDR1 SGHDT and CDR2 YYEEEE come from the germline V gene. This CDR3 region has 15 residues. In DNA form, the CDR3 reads TGTGCCAGCAACAACAGGGATACGAACACCGGGGAGCTGTTTTTT. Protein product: CASNNRDTNTGELFF.

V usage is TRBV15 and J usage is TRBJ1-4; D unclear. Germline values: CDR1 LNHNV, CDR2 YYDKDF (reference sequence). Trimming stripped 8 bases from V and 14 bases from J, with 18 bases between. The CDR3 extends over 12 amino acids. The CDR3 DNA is TGTGCCACCGGGCGGGCAGGAGGGTTTCTGTTTTTT. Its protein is CATGRAGGFLFF.

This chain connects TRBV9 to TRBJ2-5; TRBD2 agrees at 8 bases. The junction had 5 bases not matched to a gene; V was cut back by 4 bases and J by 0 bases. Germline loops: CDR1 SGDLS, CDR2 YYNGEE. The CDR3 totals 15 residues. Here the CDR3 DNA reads TGTGCCAGCAGCTCCGGGGGGGCTCACCAAGAGACCCAGTACTTC. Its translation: CASSSGGAHQETQYF. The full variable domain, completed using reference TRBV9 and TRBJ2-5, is DSGVTQTPKHLITATGQRVTLRCSPRSGDLSVYWYQQSLDQGLQFLIQYYNGEERAKGNILERFSAQQFPDLHSELNLSSLELGDSALYFCASSSGGAHQETQYFGPGTRLLVL.

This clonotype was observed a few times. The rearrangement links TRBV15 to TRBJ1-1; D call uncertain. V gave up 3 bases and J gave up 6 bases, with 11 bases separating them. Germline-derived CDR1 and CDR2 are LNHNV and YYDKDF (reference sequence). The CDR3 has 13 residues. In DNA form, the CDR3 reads TGTGCCACCAGCAGGGTTGATGGAGCTGAAGCTTTCTTT. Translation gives CATSRVDGAEAFF.

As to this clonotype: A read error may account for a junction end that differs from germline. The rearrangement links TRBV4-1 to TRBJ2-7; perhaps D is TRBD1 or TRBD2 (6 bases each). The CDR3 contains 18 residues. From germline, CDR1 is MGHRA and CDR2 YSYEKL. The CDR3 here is CASSQEEWGAGSSYEQYF. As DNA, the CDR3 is TGCGCCAGCAGCCAAGAAGAGTGGGGGGCAGGGTCCTCCTACGAACAGTACTTC.

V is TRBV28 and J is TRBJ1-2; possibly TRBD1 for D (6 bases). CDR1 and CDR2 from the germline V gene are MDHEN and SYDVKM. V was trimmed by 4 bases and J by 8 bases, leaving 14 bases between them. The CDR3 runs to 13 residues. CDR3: CASSSNHREGYTF. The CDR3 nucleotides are TGTGCCAGCAGTTCGAACCACAGGGAAGGCTACACCTTC.

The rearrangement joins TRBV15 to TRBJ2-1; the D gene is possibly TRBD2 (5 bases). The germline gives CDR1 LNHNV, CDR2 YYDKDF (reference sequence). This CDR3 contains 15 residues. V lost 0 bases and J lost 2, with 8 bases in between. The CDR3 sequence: CATSRDKLAYNEQFF. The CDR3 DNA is TGTGCCACCAGCAGAGATAAACTAGCCTACAATGAGCAGTTCTTC.